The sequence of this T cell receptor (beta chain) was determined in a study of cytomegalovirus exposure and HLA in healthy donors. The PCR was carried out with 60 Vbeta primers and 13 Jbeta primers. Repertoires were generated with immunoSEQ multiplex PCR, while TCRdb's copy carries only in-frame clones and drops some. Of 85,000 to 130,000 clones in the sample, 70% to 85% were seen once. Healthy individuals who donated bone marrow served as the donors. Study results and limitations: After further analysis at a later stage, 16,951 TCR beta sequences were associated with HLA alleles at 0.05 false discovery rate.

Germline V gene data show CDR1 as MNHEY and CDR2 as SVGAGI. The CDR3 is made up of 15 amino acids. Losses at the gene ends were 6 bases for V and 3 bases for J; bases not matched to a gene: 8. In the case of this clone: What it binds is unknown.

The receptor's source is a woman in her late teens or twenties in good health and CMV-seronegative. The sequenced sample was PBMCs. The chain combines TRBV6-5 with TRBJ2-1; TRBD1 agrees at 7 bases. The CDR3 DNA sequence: TGTGCCAGCAGCTACGGGACAGAGATCTACAATGAGCAGTTCTTC. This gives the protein CASSYGTEIYNEQFF.